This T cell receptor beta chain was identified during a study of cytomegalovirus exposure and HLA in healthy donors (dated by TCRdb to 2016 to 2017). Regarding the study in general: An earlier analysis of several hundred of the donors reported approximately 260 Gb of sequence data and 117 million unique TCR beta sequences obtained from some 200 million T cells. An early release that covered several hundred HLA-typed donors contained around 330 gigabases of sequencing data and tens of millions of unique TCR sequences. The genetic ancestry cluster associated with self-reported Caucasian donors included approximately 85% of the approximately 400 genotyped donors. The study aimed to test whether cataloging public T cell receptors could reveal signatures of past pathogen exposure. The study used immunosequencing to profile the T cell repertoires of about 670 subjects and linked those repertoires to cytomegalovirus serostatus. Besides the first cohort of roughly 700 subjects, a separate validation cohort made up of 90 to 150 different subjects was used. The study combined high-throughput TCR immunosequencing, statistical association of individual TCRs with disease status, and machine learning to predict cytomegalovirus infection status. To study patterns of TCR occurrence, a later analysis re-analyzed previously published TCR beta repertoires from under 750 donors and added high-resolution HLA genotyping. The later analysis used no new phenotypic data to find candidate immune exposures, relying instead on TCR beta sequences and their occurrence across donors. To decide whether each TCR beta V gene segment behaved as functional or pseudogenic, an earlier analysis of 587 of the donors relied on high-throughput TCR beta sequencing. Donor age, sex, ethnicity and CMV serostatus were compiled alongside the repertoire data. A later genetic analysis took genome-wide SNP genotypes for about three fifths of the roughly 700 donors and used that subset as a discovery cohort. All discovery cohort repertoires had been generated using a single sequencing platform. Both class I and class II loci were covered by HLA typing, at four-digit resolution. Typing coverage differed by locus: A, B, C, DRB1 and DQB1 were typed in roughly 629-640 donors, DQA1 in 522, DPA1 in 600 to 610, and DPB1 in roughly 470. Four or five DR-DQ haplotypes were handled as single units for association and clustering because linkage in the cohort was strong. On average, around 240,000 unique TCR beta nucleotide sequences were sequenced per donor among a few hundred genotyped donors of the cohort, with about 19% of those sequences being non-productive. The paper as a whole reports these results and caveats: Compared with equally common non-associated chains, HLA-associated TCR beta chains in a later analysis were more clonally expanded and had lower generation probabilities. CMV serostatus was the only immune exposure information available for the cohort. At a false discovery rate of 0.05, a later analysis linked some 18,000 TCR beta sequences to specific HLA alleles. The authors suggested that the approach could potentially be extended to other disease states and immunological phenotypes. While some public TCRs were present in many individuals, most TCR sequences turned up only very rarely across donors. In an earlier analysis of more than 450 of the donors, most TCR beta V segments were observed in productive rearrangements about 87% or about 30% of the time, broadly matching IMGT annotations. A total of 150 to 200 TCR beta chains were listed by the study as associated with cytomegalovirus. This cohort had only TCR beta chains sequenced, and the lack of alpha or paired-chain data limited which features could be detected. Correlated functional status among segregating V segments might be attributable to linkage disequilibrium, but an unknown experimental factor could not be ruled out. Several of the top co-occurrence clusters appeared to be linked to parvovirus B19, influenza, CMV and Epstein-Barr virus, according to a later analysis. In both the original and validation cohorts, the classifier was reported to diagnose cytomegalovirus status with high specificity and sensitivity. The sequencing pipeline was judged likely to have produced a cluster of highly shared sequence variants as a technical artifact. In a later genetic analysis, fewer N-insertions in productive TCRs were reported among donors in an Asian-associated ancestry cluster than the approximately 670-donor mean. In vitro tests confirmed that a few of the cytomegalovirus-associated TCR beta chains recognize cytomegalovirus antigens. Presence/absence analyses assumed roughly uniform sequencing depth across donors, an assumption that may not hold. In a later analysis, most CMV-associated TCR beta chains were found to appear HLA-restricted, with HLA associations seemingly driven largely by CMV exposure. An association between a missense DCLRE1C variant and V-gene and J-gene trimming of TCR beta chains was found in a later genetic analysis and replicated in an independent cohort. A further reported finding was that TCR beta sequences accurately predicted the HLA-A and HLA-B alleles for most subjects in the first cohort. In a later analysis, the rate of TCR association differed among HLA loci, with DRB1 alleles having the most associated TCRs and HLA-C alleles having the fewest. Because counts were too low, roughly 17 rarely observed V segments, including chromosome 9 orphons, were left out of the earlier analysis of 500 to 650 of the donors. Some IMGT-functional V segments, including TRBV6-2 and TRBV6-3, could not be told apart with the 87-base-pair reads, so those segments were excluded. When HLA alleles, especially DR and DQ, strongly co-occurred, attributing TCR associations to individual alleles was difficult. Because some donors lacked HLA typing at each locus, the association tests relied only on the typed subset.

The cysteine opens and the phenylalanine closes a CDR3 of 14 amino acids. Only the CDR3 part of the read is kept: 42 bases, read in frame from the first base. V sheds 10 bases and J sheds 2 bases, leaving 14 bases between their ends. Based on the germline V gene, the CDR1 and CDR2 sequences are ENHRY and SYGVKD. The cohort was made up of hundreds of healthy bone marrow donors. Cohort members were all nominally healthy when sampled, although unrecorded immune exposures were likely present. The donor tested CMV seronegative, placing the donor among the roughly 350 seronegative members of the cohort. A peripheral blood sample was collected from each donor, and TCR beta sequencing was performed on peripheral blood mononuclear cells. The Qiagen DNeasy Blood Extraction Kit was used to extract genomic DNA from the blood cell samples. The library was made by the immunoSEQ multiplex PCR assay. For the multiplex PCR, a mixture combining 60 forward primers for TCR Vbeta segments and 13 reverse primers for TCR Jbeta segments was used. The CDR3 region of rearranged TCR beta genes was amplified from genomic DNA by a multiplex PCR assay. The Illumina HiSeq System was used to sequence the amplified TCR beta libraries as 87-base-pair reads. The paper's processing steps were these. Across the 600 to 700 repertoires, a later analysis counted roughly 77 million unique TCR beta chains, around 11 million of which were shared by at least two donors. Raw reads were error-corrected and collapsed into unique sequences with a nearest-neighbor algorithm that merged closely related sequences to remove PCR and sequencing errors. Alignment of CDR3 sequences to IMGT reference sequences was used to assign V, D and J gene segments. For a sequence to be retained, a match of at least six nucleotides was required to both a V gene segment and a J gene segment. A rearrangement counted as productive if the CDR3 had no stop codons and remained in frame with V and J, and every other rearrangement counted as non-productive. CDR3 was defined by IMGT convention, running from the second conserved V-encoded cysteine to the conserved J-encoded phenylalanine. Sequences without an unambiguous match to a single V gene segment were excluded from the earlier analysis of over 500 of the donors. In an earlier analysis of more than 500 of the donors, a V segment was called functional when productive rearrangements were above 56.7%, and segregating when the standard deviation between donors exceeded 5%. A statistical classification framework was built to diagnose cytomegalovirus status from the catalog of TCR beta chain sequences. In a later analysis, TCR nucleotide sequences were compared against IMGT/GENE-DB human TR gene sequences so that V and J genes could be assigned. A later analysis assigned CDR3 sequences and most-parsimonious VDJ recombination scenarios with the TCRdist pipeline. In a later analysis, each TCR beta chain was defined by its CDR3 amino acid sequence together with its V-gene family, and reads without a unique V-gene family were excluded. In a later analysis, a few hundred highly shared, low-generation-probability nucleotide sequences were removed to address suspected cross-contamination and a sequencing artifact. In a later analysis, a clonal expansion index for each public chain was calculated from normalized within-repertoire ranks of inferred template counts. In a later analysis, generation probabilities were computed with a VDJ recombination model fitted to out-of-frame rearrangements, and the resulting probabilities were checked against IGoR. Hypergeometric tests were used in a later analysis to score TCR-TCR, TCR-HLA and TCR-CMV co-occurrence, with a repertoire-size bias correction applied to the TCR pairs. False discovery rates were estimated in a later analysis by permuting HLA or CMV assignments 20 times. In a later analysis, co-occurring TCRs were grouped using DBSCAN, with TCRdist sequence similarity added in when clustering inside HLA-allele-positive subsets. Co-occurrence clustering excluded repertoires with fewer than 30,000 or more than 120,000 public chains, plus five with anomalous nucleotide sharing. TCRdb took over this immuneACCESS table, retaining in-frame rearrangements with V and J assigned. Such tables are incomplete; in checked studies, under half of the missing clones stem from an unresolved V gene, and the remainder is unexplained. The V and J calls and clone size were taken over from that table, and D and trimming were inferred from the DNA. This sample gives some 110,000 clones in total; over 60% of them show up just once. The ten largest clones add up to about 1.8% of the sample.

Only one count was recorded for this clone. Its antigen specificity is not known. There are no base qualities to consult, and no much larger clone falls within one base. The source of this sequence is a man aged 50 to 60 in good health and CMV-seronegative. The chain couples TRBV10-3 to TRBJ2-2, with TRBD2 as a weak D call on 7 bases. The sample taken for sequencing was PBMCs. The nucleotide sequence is TGTGCCACCTGGGGGGGGGCAAACACCGGGGAGCTGTTTTTT. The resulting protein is CATWGGANTGELFF.